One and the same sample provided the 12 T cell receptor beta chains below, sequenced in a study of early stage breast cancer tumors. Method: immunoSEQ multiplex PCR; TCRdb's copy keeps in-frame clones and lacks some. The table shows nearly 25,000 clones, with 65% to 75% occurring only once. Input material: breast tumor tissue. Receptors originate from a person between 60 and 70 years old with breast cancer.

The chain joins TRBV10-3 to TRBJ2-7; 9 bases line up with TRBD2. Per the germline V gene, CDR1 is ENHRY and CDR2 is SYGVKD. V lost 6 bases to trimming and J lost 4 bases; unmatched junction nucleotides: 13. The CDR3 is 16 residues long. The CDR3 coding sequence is TGTGCCATCAGGGATCAAGAGACTAGCGGTCGATACGAGCAGTACTTC. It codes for CAIRDQETSGRYEQYF.

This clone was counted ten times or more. In nucleotides, the CDR3 is TGCAGCGTTGATTACGAGGCAGGACAGGGAGAGACCCAGTACTTC. Translated: CSVDYEAGQGETQYF. The chain couples TRBV29-1 to TRBJ2-5, with TRBD1 matching over 8 bases. V dropped 3 bases and J dropped 4; count of bases not matched to a gene: 10. CDR3 length equals 15 residues. In germline, CDR1 is SQVTM, CDR2 ANQGSEA.

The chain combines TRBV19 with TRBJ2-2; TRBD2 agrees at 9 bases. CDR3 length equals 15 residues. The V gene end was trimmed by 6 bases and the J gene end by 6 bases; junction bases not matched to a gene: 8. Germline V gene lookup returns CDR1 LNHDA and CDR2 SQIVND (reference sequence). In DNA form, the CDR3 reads TGTGCCAGTAGGGCCTTAGCGGGAGAGGCCGGGGAGCTGTTTTTT. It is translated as CASRALAGEAGELFF.

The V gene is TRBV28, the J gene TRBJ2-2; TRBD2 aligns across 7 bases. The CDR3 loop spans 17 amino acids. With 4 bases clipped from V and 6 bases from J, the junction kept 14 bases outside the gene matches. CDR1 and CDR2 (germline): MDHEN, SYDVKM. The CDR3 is CASSSSGGGRGSGELFF. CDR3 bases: TGTGCCAGCAGTTCCTCGGGCGGGGGTAGAGGGTCCGGGGAGCTGTTTTTT.

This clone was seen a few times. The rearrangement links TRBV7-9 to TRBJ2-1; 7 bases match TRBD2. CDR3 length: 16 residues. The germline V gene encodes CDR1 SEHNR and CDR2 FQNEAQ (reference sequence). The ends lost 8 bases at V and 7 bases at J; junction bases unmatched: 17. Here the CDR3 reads CASGPVGGGKGNEQFF. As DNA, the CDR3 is TGTGCCAGCGGCCCGGTTGGGGGGGGTAAGGGGAATGAGCAGTTCTTC.

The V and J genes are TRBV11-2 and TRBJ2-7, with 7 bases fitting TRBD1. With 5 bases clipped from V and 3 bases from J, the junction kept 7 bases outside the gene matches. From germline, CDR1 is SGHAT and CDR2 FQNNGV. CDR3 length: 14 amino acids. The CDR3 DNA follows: TGTGCCAGCAGCCCGCGACAGGGATACTACGAGCAGTACTTC. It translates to CASSPRQGYYEQYF.

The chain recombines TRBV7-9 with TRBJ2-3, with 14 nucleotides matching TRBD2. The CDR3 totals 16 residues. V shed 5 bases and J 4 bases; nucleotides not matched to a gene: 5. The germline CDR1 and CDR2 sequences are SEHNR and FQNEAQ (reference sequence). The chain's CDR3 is CASSPRGLAGADTQYF. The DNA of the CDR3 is TGTGCCAGCAGCCCAAGGGGACTAGCGGGAGCAGATACGCAGTATTTT.

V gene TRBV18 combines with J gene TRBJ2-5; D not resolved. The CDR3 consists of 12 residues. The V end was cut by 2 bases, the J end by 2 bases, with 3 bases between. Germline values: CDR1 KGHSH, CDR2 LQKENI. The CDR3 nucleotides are TGTGCCAGCTCACCAGAGCAAGAGACCCAGTACTTC. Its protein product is CASSPEQETQYF.

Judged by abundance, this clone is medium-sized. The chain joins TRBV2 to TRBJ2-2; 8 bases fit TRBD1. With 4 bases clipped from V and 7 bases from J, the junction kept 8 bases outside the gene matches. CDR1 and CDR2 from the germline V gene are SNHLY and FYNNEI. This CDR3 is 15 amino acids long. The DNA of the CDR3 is TGTGCCAGCAGTGTGATGCAGGGGGCTGGCGGGGAGCTGTTTTTT. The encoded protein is CASSVMQGAGGELFF.

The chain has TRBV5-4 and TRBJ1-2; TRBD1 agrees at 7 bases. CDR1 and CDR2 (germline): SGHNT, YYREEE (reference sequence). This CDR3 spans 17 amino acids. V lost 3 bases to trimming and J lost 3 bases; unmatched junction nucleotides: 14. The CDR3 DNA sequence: TGTGCCAGCAGCTCCGTCGTGACAGGGCTTATCGACTATGGCTACACCTTC. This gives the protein CASSSVVTGLIDYGYTF.

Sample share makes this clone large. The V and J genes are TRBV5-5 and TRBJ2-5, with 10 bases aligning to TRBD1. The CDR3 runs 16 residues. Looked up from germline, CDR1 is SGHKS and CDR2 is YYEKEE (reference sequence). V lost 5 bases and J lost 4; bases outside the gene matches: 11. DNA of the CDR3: TGTGCCAGCAGTTTCCCGGGACAGGGGTTTGGAGAGACCCAGTACTTC. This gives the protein CASSFPGQGFGETQYF.

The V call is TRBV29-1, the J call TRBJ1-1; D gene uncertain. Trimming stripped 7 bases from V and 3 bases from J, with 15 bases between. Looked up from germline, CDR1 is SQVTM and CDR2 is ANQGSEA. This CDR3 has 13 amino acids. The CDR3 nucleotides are TGCAGCGCCGTATTAGACACTCACACTGAAGCTTTCTTT. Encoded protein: CSAVLDTHTEAFF. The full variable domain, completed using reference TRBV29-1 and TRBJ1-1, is SAVISQKPSRDICQRGTSLTIQCQVDSQVTMMFWYRQQPGQSLTLIATANQGSEATYESGFVIDKFPISRPNLTFSTLTVSNMSPEDSSIYLCSAVLDTHTEAFFGQGTRLTVV.